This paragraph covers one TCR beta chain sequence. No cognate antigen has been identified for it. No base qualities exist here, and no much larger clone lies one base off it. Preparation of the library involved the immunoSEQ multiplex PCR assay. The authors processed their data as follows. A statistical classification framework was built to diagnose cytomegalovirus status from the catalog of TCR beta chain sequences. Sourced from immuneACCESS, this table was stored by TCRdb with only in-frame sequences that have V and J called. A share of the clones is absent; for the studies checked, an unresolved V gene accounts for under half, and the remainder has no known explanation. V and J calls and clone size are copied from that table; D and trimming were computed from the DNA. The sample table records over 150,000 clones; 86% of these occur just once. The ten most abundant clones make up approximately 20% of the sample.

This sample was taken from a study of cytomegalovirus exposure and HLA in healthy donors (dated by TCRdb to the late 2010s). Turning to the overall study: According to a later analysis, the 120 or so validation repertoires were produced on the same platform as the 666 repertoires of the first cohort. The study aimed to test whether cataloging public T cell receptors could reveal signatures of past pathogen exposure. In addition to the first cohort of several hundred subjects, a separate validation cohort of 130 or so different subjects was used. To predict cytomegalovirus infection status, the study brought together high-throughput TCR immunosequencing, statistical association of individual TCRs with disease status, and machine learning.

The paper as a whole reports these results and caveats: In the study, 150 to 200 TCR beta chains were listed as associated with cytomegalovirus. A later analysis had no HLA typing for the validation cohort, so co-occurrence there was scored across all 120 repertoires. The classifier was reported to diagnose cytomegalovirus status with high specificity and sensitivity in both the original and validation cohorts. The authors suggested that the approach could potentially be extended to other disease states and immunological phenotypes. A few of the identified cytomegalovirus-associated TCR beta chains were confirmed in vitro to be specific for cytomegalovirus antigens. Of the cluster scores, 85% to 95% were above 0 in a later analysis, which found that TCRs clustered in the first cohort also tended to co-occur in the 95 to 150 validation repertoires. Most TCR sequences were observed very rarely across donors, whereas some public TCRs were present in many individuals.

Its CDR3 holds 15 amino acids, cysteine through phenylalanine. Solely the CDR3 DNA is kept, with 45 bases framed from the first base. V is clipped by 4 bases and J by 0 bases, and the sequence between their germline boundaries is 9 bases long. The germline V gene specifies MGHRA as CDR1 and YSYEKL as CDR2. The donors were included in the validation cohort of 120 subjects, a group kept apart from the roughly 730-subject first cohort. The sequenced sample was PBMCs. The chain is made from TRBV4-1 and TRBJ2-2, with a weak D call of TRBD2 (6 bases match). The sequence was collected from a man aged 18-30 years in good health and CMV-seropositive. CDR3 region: CASSLEGTNTGELFF. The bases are TGCGCCAGCAGCCTGGAGGGTACGAACACCGGGGAGCTGTTTTTT.